This is a list of T cell receptor beta chains from one sample in a study of cytomegalovirus exposure and HLA in healthy donors. Here immunoSEQ multiplex PCR was the method, and the copy in TCRdb shows in-frame clones only, minus some. Of 55,000 to 70,000 clones listed, 60% to 70% are singletons. The sample comprised PBMCs. These receptors were obtained from a man aged 40-49 years in good health and CMV-seropositive. The CDR3 runs from the conserved cysteine through the conserved F or W. A D gene is named only where the DNA matches it firmly. Only part of the rows carry a size: once, few, many, or a class if the clone is expanded.

clone size: NA; V gene: TRBV4-1; D gene: TRBD1; CDR3 length: 16; J gene: TRBJ2-7; CDR3 protein: CASSQEEGTGPREQYF; CDR3 DNA: TGCGCCAGCAGCCAAGAAGAGGGGACAGGGCCTCGCGAGCAGTACTTC
clone size: NA; V gene: TRBV11-3; D gene: NA; CDR3 length: 13; J gene: TRBJ2-5; CDR3 protein: CASSMDTKETQYF; CDR3 DNA: TGTGCCAGCAGCATGGACACTAAAGAGACCCAGTACTTC
clone size: NA; V gene: TRBV5-1; D gene: TRBD2; CDR3 length: 15; J gene: TRBJ2-1; CDR3 protein: CASSNNGGRGNEQFF; CDR3 DNA: TGCGCCAGCAGCAACAATGGTGGGAGGGGCAATGAGCAGTTCTTC
clone size: NA; V gene: TRBV9; D gene: NA; CDR3 length: 14; J gene: TRBJ1-3; CDR3 protein: CASSFGLTGNTIYF; CDR3 DNA: TGTGCCAGCAGTTTCGGTTTGACTGGAAACACCATATATTTT
clone size: NA; V gene: TRBV7-2; D gene: TRBD1; CDR3 length: 16; J gene: TRBJ2-3; CDR3 protein: CASSFTDRARSYTQYF; CDR3 DNA: TGTGCCAGCAGCTTCACTGACAGGGCCCGCTCGTATACGCAGTATTTT
clone size: NA; V gene: TRBV10-3; D gene: TRBD1; CDR3 length: 14; J gene: TRBJ2-7; CDR3 protein: CAITTGQGFYEQYF; CDR3 DNA: TGTGCCATCACAACGGGACAGGGGTTCTACGAGCAGTACTTC
clone size: NA; V gene: TRBV11-3; D gene: NA; CDR3 length: 13; J gene: TRBJ2-7; CDR3 protein: CASSSTGIREQYF; CDR3 DNA: TGTGCCAGCAGCTCCACAGGGATCCGCGAGCAGTACTTC
clone size: NA; V gene: TRBV7-2; D gene: TRBD1; CDR3 length: 15; J gene: TRBJ1-6; CDR3 protein: CASSTRGLVGSPLHF; CDR3 DNA: TGTGCCAGCAGCACCAGGGGGCTGGTCGGTTCACCCCTCCACTTT
clone size: few; V gene: TRBV29-1; D gene: TRBD1; CDR3 length: 13; J gene: TRBJ1-1; CDR3 protein: CSVQGPMNTEAFF; CDR3 DNA: TGCAGCGTACAGGGGCCAATGAACACTGAAGCTTTCTTT
clone size: NA; V gene: TRBV7-9; D gene: TRBD1; CDR3 length: 12; J gene: TRBJ2-7; CDR3 protein: CSSSPTGGEQYF; CDR3 DNA: TGTTCCAGCAGCCCCACAGGGGGCGAGCAGTACTTC
clone size: NA; V gene: TRBV19; D gene: TRBD2; CDR3 length: 15; J gene: TRBJ2-2; CDR3 protein: CASRGASGNTGELFF; CDR3 DNA: TGTGCCAGTAGAGGGGCTAGCGGGAACACCGGGGAGCTGTTTTTT
clone size: once; V gene: TRBV6-5; D gene: NA; CDR3 length: 15; J gene: TRBJ2-7; CDR3 protein: CASSYSNSGFGEQYF; CDR3 DNA: TGTGCCAGCAGTTACTCGAATTCGGGATTTGGCGAGCAGTACTTC
clone size: once; V gene: TRBV19; D gene: NA; CDR3 length: 10; J gene: TRBJ1-4; CDR3 protein: CASRSEKLFF; CDR3 DNA: TGTGCCAGTAGGAGTGAAAAACTGTTTTTT
clone size: NA; V gene: TRBV7-2; D gene: NA; CDR3 length: 14; J gene: TRBJ2-7; CDR3 protein: CASSLEISSYEQYF; CDR3 DNA: TGTGCCAGCAGCTTAGAGATCAGCTCCTACGAGCAGTACTTC
clone size: NA; V gene: TRBV7-2; D gene: TRBD1; CDR3 length: 13; J gene: TRBJ2-7; CDR3 protein: CASSFTGGGEQYF; CDR3 DNA: TGTGCCAGCAGCTTCACAGGGGGTGGCGAGCAGTACTTC
clone size: NA; V gene: TRBV13; D gene: NA; CDR3 length: 15; J gene: TRBJ2-3; CDR3 protein: CASSFRGGAADTQYF; CDR3 DNA: TGTGCCAGCAGCTTTCGGGGCGGGGCCGCAGATACGCAGTATTTT
clone size: NA; V gene: TRBV11-3; D gene: NA; CDR3 length: 13; J gene: TRBJ1-1; CDR3 protein: CASSFYTMPEAFF; CDR3 DNA: TGTGCCAGCAGCTTCTATACGATGCCTGAAGCTTTCTTT
clone size: NA; V gene: TRBV4-2; D gene: TRBD2; CDR3 length: 17; J gene: TRBJ2-5; CDR3 protein: CASSQAPSGEIGETQYF; CDR3 DNA: TGTGCCAGCAGCCAAGCCCCTAGCGGGGAAATTGGAGAGACCCAGTACTTC
clone size: NA; V gene: TRBV13; D gene: NA; CDR3 length: 14; J gene: TRBJ2-1; CDR3 protein: CASSLIGGGNEQFF; CDR3 DNA: TGTGCCAGCAGCTTGATTGGGGGAGGCAATGAGCAGTTCTTC
clone size: few; V gene: TRBV10-3; D gene: TRBD2; CDR3 length: 16; J gene: TRBJ2-1; CDR3 protein: CAISEGLAGGIGEQFF; CDR3 DNA: TGTGCCATCAGTGAGGGTCTAGCGGGGGGCATCGGTGAGCAGTTCTTC
clone size: NA; V gene: TRBV27; D gene: NA; CDR3 length: 15; J gene: TRBJ1-5; CDR3 protein: CASSPYLQNNQPQHF; CDR3 DNA: TGTGCCAGCAGCCCATACCTACAGAACAATCAGCCCCAGCATTTT
clone size: NA; V gene: TRBV7-9; D gene: NA; CDR3 length: 17; J gene: TRBJ1-3; CDR3 protein: CASLKRGNSNSGNTIYF; CDR3 DNA: TGTGCCAGCCTCAAGCGGGGCAACAGTAACTCTGGAAACACCATATATTTT
clone size: NA; V gene: TRBV7-9; D gene: NA; CDR3 length: 13; J gene: TRBJ1-6; CDR3 protein: CASSLEARGTLHF; CDR3 DNA: TGTGCCAGCAGCTTAGAGGCTAGGGGAACCCTCCACTTT
clone size: once; V gene: TRBV23-1; D gene: NA; CDR3 length: 13; J gene: TRBJ1-2; CDR3 protein: CASSLAGACGYTF; CDR3 DNA: TGCGCCAGCAGTCTGGCAGGGGCTTGTGGCTACACCTTC
clone size: NA; V gene: TRBV7-8; D gene: NA; CDR3 length: 17; J gene: TRBJ1-6; CDR3 protein: CASSLHIDRINGSPLHF; CDR3 DNA: TGTGCCAGCAGCCTTCATATCGACAGGATAAATGGTTCACCCCTCCACTTT
clone size: NA; V gene: TRBV4-2; D gene: NA; CDR3 length: 13; J gene: TRBJ2-5; CDR3 protein: CASSQLSRVAQYF; CDR3 DNA: TGTGCCAGCAGCCAACTTTCAAGAGTGGCCCAGTACTTC
clone size: NA; V gene: TRBV9; D gene: NA; CDR3 length: 18; J gene: TRBJ2-6; CDR3 protein: CASSSRQMERTGANVLTF; CDR3 DNA: TGTGCCAGCAGCTCTCGACAGATGGAAAGAACTGGGGCCAACGTCCTGACTTTC
clone size: once; V gene: TRBV25-1; D gene: NA; CDR3 length: 11; J gene: TRBJ2-3; CDR3 protein: CASTFTDTQYF; CDR3 DNA: TGTGCCAGCACATTTACAGATACGCAGTATTTT
clone size: NA; V gene: TRBV9; D gene: TRBD2; CDR3 length: 15; J gene: TRBJ2-3; CDR3 protein: CASSPGTRAEDTQYF; CDR3 DNA: TGTGCCAGCAGCCCGGGGACTAGAGCAGAAGATACGCAGTATTTT
clone size: NA; V gene: TRBV6-1; D gene: TRBD2; CDR3 length: 14; J gene: TRBJ2-3; CDR3 protein: CASRLAGVADTQYF; CDR3 DNA: TGTGCCAGCAGATTAGCGGGAGTAGCAGATACGCAGTATTTT
clone size: NA; V gene: TRBV14; D gene: TRBD1; CDR3 length: 13; J gene: TRBJ1-2; CDR3 protein: CASSLRTGDGYTF; CDR3 DNA: TGTGCCAGCAGCCTGCGGACAGGCGACGGCTACACCTTC
clone size: medium-sized; V gene: TRBV27; D gene: NA; CDR3 length: 15; J gene: TRBJ2-3; CDR3 protein: CASSFRLESTDTQYF; CDR3 DNA: TGTGCCAGCAGTTTTAGACTAGAAAGCACAGATACGCAGTATTTT
clone size: once; V gene: TRBV5-1; D gene: NA; CDR3 length: 12; J gene: TRBJ2-3; CDR3 protein: CASSLIEDTQYF; CDR3 DNA: TGCGCCAGCAGCTTAATAGAAGATACGCAGTATTTT
clone size: NA; V gene: TRBV18; D gene: NA; CDR3 length: 14; J gene: TRBJ1-1; CDR3 protein: CASSRGGGLTEAFF; CDR3 DNA: TGTGCCAGCTCACGGGGCGGGGGTCTCACTGAAGCTTTCTTT
clone size: NA; V gene: TRBV19; D gene: TRBD2; CDR3 length: 16; J gene: TRBJ2-1; CDR3 protein: CASSVLSSGEYNEQFF; CDR3 DNA: TGTGCCAGTAGTGTCCTCTCTAGCGGGGAATACAATGAGCAGTTCTTC
clone size: few; V gene: TRBV25-1; D gene: NA; CDR3 length: 12; J gene: TRBJ2-7; CDR3 protein: CASSEGRGEQYF; CDR3 DNA: TGTGCCAGCAGTGAGGGGAGGGGGGAGCAGTACTTC
clone size: NA; V gene: TRBV6-5; D gene: NA; CDR3 length: 14; J gene: TRBJ2-5; CDR3 protein: CASSYSSIQETQYF; CDR3 DNA: TGTGCCAGCAGTTACTCGTCAATCCAAGAGACCCAGTACTTC
clone size: NA; V gene: TRBV6-5; D gene: NA; CDR3 length: 13; J gene: TRBJ1-2; CDR3 protein: CASSKGGSGGYTF; CDR3 DNA: TGTGCCAGCAGCAAAGGAGGGTCGGGTGGCTACACCTTC
clone size: NA; V gene: TRBV11-2; D gene: NA; CDR3 length: 16; J gene: TRBJ1-1; CDR3 protein: CASSRYPHSRNSEAFF; CDR3 DNA: TGTGCCAGCAGCCGATACCCCCACAGTCGAAACTCTGAAGCTTTCTTT
clone size: NA; V gene: TRBV4-3; D gene: NA; CDR3 length: 13; J gene: TRBJ1-5; CDR3 protein: CASSQDGIQPQHF; CDR3 DNA: TGCGCCAGCAGCCAAGATGGCATACAGCCCCAGCATTTT
clone size: NA; V gene: TRBV2; D gene: TRBD1; CDR3 length: 14; J gene: TRBJ1-1; CDR3 protein: CASRLGQLNTEAFF; CDR3 DNA: TGTGCCAGCAGGCTGGGACAGCTGAACACTGAAGCTTTCTTT
clone size: few; V gene: TRBV7-9; D gene: NA; CDR3 length: 13; J gene: TRBJ2-7; CDR3 protein: CASSVGRGNEQYF; CDR3 DNA: TGTGCCAGCAGCGTGGGTAGGGGCAACGAGCAGTACTTC